This T cell receptor beta chain is from a study of T-cell reconstitution after alpha-beta-depleted transplantation in children. Unique molecular identifiers were built into the TCRbeta library. TCRdb called the PCR reads again in MiXCR, with one record for every CDR3 protein. Of hundreds of thousands of distinct CDR3 sequences listed, roughly 13% are singletons. The CDR3 sequence is 15 residues long. Deletions cut 1 base from V and 8 bases from J, with 12 bases between. Looked up from germline, CDR1 is SEHNR and CDR2 is FQNEAQ (reference sequence). The source of this sequence is a male patient between 10 and 17 years old who had a stem cell transplant for acute myeloid leukemia, so the T cells may come from the graft donor. This specimen consisted of PBMCs, mostly from graft donor cells, obtained 360 days after TCRalphabeta/CD19-depleted stem cell transplant. The chain couples TRBV7-9 to TRBJ1-6; D gene ambiguous. This CDR3 reads CASSLEASGYSPLHF. CDR3 coding DNA: TGTGCCAGCAGCTTAGAGGCCTCCGGCTATTCACCCCTCCACTTT.